This record covers a single T cell receptor beta chain. These data are taken from a study of response to subunit inactivated influenza vaccine. MiXCR was run by TCRdb on the RT-PCR reads, yielding one entry per CDR3 protein. The sample lists about 780,000 distinct CDR3 sequences, less than 20% occurring once. This CDR3 region has 15 residues. CDR1 is PRHDT and CDR2 is FYEKMQ in the germline V gene (reference sequence). V shed 4 bases and J 3 bases; nucleotides not matched to a gene: 9. The chain recombines TRBV13 with TRBJ2-7; the match to TRBD1 covers 7 bases. This TCR came from a man aged 45-65 years who received an inactivated influenza vaccine. This sample comprised PBMCs from blood, obtained approximately 5 days after vaccination. CDR3 amino acids: CASSSSGTAHYEQYF. CDR3 in DNA: TGTGCCAGCAGCTCTTCCGGGACAGCTCACTACGAGCAGTACTTC.